Listed below are T cell receptor beta chains from one sample, sequenced in a study of breast tumors, draining lymph nodes, adjacent tissues. TCRdb fed the multiplex PCR reads into MiXCR, producing one record per CDR3 protein. This table holds 130,000 or so distinct CDR3 sequences, 32% found once. Sequenced: axillary lymph node tissue. These receptors originate from a female donor with breast cancer. Some clones in this sample may be carry-over from other donors' samples. The conserved cysteine and the conserved F or W are not part of the CDR3 here. The D gene is left open where the match is weak.

v_gene	d_gene	j_gene	CDR3aa
TRBV4-3	TRBD1	TRBJ1-5	ASSQDRAQGPNNQPQH
TRBV6-2/TRBV6-3	TRBD2	TRBJ2-1	ASNKPLAGGPHEQF
TRBV19	TRBD1	TRBJ1-6	ASSAGTGGANSPLH
TRBV11-2	.	TRBJ1-5	ASSVQGSNQPQH
TRBV14	.	TRBJ2-2	ASSQEGSLVLPGELF
TRBV2	.	TRBJ2-3	ASIAGSDTQY
TRBV3-1	.	TRBJ1-1	ASSRGGATEAF
TRBV11-1	TRBD2	TRBJ2-7	ASSPQLGGVYEQY
TRBV27	.	TRBJ2-7	ASTSVGPVYHEQY
TRBV4-1	TRBD1	TRBJ1-2	ASSQALQGGYGYT
TRBV30	TRBD1	TRBJ2-1	AWSGDRGAYNEQF
TRBV14	.	TRBJ1-1	ASSLLGGRAF
TRBV7-2	.	TRBJ2-5	ASSLDWSSAAGTRETQY
TRBV7-9	.	TRBJ1-6	ASTNSYTSSYNSPLH
TRBV11-2	.	TRBJ1-2	ASQPPGGTNYGYT
TRBV7-3	.	TRBJ2-5	ASSLRTEETQY
TRBV30	.	TRBJ1-2	ASSLQVTDYGYT
TRBV12-3/TRBV12-4	.	TRBJ2-1	ASSFGASSNEQF
TRBV20-1	.	TRBJ2-1	SARDRYPVNEQF
TRBV5-4	.	TRBJ2-5	ASSLPGASETQY
TRBV24-1	.	TRBJ2-1	ATSDLQGDRQF
TRBV30	.	TRBJ1-5	AWSPHEKLPQH
TRBV7-2	.	TRBJ1-2	ASSSDGGYGYT
TRBV7-9	TRBD1	TRBJ1-3	ASSFRTGAGNTIY
TRBV2	TRBD1	TRBJ2-5	ASSVGQEETQY
TRBV10-3	.	TRBJ2-5	AISVGKETQY
TRBV28	TRBD1	TRBJ2-7	ASSSMRTGDEQY
TRBV4-1	TRBD1	TRBJ2-7	ASSQTTGGLSEQY
TRBV6-1	.	TRBJ1-6	ASSEDPTAGVHNSPLH
TRBV20-1	TRBD2	TRBJ2-5	SARSRDYKETQY
TRBV5-1	TRBD1	TRBJ1-2	ASRPSGQGHGYT
TRBV20-1	.	TRBJ1-4	SARLAGGTAGEKLF
TRBV2	.	TRBJ1-4	ASQRDGNEKLF
TRBV28	.	TRBJ1-2	ASSLGGDYGYT
TRBV9	.	TRBJ2-5	ASSVGPERYR
TRBV5-6	TRBD1	TRBJ2-3	ASSLGQGVDEQY
TRBV12-3/TRBV12-4	.	TRBJ1-2	ASSLTEGNYGYT
TRBV20-1	.	TRBJ2-3	SARFGGPADTQY
TRBV28	.	TRBJ1-1	ASSHAGEAF